Included here is one T cell receptor (beta chain) sequence, with context. Between the trimmed V and J ends, which lost 6 bases and 2 bases, there was a span of 17 bases. The CDR3 is 15 residues long. CDR1 MDHEN and CDR2 SYDVKM come from the germline V gene. PCR primers comprised 60 Vbeta and 13 Jbeta primers. Clones were sequenced by immunoSEQ multiplex PCR, and TCRdb holds only the in-frame ones, with some missing. The profile covers about 140,000 clones, with around 80% appearing a single time and approximately 4.3% taken by the ten largest. This sample was taken from a study of cytomegalovirus exposure and HLA in healthy donors. Across the study: Genetic ancestry analysis placed about 76% of the 300 to 500 donors that were genotyped in the Caucasian-associated cluster.

This rearrangement joins TRBV28 to TRBJ2-7; TRBD2 might be the D (6 bases). Material: PBMCs. This TCR was recovered from a man under 40 in good health. The CDR3 region is CASSPWSGPTYEQYF. CDR3 DNA sequence: TGTGCCAGCAGCCCCTGGAGCGGGCCCACCTACGAGCAGTACTTC.